Given below is one TCR beta chain in context. As yet, its antigen is unknown. This sample stems from a study of cytomegalovirus exposure and HLA in healthy donors. Study overall: Ancestry clustering placed 70% to 85% of approximately 420 genotyped donors in the Caucasian-associated cluster. Regarding the study as a whole: The dataset shows that most TCR sequences were rare, while some public TCRs occurred in many donors. Among immune exposure information, only CMV serostatus was available. Later analysis showed most CMV-associated TCR beta chains appearing HLA-restricted.

Trimming removed 7 bases from V and 2 bases from J; junction bases left unmatched: 3. The V gene's germline CDR1 is MNHNY and CDR2 SVGAGI (reference sequence). The CDR3 runs to 14 residues. PCR employed 60 Vbeta and 13 Jbeta primers. TCRdb's table, derived via immunoSEQ multiplex PCR, lists solely in-frame clones and lacks some. The table includes 90,000 to 150,000 clones, 63% detected once. The V gene is TRBV6-6, the J gene TRBJ1-5; 9 nucleotides match TRBD1. The sample comprised PBMCs. The receptor comes from a man between 40 and 49 years old in good health and CMV-seropositive. The CDR3 bases are TGTGCCAGCAACGACAGGGGGGGCAATCAGCCCCAGCATTTT. Its translation is CASNDRGGNQPQHF.